The rows below give T cell receptor beta chains drawn from one sample of a study of T cell clones after liver transplantation. Using immunoSEQ multiplex PCR, the repertoire was profiled, and TCRdb retains in-frame clones only, with some absent. The sample holds roughly 73,000 clones, about four fifths seen once. Specimen: CD4+ T cells from blood, collected before liver transplant. The receptors stem from a human donor who received a liver transplant. CDR3s include the opening cysteine and the closing phenylalanine or tryptophan. A D gene is named only where the DNA matches it firmly. For some rows the clone size is stated as once, few or many, or as a class when expanded; others skip it.

j_gene	d_gene	v_gene	abundance	CDR3nt	CDR3aa
TRBJ1-5	NA	TRBV15	NA	TGTGCCACCAGCAGAGGGGACGGTCGCAATCAGCCCCAGCATTTT	CATSRGDGRNQPQHF
TRBJ2-7	NA	TRBV6-5	few	TGTGCCAGCAGTTTCCCCCAGGGTCCCCCGGACGAGCAGTACTTC	CASSFPQGPPDEQYF
TRBJ2-3	NA	TRBV28	NA	TGTGCCAGCAGTTTGCCAGATACGCAGTATTTT	CASSLPDTQYF
TRBJ1-1	NA	TRBV29-1	NA	TGCAGCGTTGAAACGGCCGAGAACACTGAAGCTTTCTTT	CSVETAENTEAFF
TRBJ2-4	NA	TRBV9	NA	TGTGCCAGCAGCGTAGCTCTACACAGCCAAAACATTCAGTACTTC	CASSVALHSQNIQYF
TRBJ2-2	TRBD2	TRBV2	NA	TGTGCCAGCAGTGGAGTCATCGGGGGGGCCGGGGAGCTGTTTTTT	CASSGVIGGAGELFF
TRBJ2-7	NA	TRBV5-1	NA	TGCGCCAGCAGCTTCAACGGGAACAACTACGAGCAGTACTTC	CASSFNGNNYEQYF
TRBJ1-5	NA	TRBV28	NA	TGTGCCAGCAGCACTGGACAGCGAGGAGGCAATCAGCCCCAGCATTTT	CASSTGQRGGNQPQHF
TRBJ2-1	TRBD2	TRBV9	NA	TGTGCCAGCAGCGGAGGGACTAGCGGAACCTACAATGAGCAGTTCTTC	CASSGGTSGTYNEQFF
TRBJ1-2	TRBD1	TRBV6-1	NA	TGTGCCAGCAGCGCCCGGGACAGCCTATATGGCTACACCTTC	CASSARDSLYGYTF
TRBJ2-7	TRBD1	TRBV19	few	TGTGCCAGTAAAGGAAGGACAGGAAGCTCCTACGAGCAGTACTTC	CASKGRTGSSYEQYF
TRBJ2-2	NA	TRBV27	NA	TGTGCCACCCGAGGACAGCCGCACACCGGGGAGCTGTTTTTT	CATRGQPHTGELFF
TRBJ2-7	NA	TRBV7-9	NA	TGTGCCAGCAGAATAAGTGTTTCTAATGAGGGCGAGCAGTACTTC	CASRISVSNEGEQYF
TRBJ2-1	NA	TRBV18	NA	TGTGCCAGCTCACCAGAGGATTGGGTCTCCTACAATGAGCAGTTCTTC	CASSPEDWVSYNEQFF
TRBJ2-5	NA	TRBV7-9	NA	TGTGCTTCCCGGGGGCGTTCCGCGGAGACCCAGTACTTC	CASRGRSAETQYF
TRBJ1-3	NA	TRBV18	NA	TGTGCCAGCTCACCACGCGCCGATAGTGGAAACACCATATATTTT	CASSPRADSGNTIYF
TRBJ2-5	NA	TRBV18	NA	TGTGCCAGCTCACCATTGCCCCCGGAGAGGCCCCAAGAGACCCAGTACTTC	CASSPLPPERPQETQYF
TRBJ1-2	TRBD1	TRBV5-1	NA	TGCGCCAGCGGGGAGGGGGCTTCTAACTATGGCTACACCTTC	CASGEGASNYGYTF
TRBJ2-6	NA	TRBV7-2	NA	TGTGCCAGCAGCCCTCCTAGCTCTGGGGCCAACGTCCTGACTTTC	CASSPPSSGANVLTF
TRBJ2-3	NA	TRBV9	NA	TGTGCCAGCAGCGGGGCCCTAGCAGATACGCAGTATTTT	CASSGALADTQYF
TRBJ2-1	NA	TRBV4-2	NA	TGTGCCAGCAGCCAAGCCGTGCAAGGGGGATACAATGAGCAGTTCTTC	CASSQAVQGGYNEQFF
TRBJ2-1	TRBD2	TRBV7-3	NA	TGTGCCAGCAGCTTAAGGGCCGGGCGGCGGGAGTCGAGGAATGAGCAGTTCTTC	CASSLRAGRRESRNEQFF
TRBJ2-3	TRBD2	TRBV11-3	NA	TGTGCCAGCAGCTCCTCGGGGGGTACGCAGTATTTT	CASSSSGGTQYF
TRBJ2-1	TRBD2	TRBV19	NA	TGTGCCAGTACTCCTAGGGCTAGCGGGAGTTATGAGCAGTTCTTC	CASTPRASGSYEQFF
TRBJ1-1	NA	TRBV27	NA	TGTGCCAGCAGTTCAGGGAGCGTTGTGGGCACTGAAGCTTTCTTT	CASSSGSVVGTEAFF
TRBJ1-3	TRBD1	TRBV13	NA	TGTGCCAGCAGCTCTCGGACAGGGGGCGGTGGAAACACCATATATTTT	CASSSRTGGGGNTIYF
TRBJ2-1	NA	TRBV5-1	NA	TGCGCCAGCAGTCTAACAGGTCCGTCCTACAATGAGCAGTTCTTC	CASSLTGPSYNEQFF
TRBJ2-7	NA	TRBV11-2	few	TGTGCCAGCAGCTCCCTCAGGCAGCTAGGCTACGAGCAGTACTTC	CASSSLRQLGYEQYF
TRBJ2-7	NA	TRBV29-1	once	TGCAGCGTAGCTCGACAGGAGAGGGACGAGCAGTACTTC	CSVARQERDEQYF
TRBJ2-1	TRBD1	TRBV5-1	NA	TGCGCCAGCAGCCCGGTCAGAGGGGGCATATACAATGAGCAGTTCTTC	CASSPVRGGIYNEQFF
TRBJ2-3	NA	TRBV7-2	once	TGTGCCCGCCGGGACGGACTATCCACAGATACGCAGTATTTT	CARRDGLSTDTQYF
TRBJ2-7	NA	TRBV19	NA	TGTGCCAGTAGAAACGGACAGAAAAAGAACTACGAGCAGTACTTC	CASRNGQKKNYEQYF
TRBJ2-1	TRBD2	TRBV6-6	NA	TGTGCCAGCACCAGAGCGGGAACCAACAATGAGCAGTTCTTC	CASTRAGTNNEQFF
TRBJ1-1	TRBD1	TRBV18	NA	TGTGCCAGCTCAACGGGACAGGGGGCCTTTGCGGGCACTGAAGCTTTCTTT	CASSTGQGAFAGTEAFF
TRBJ1-4	NA	TRBV7-9	NA	TGTGCCAGCAGCTCGACAGCGGGGTCTTGGGAAAAACTGTTTTTT	CASSSTAGSWEKLFF
TRBJ2-3	NA	TRBV7-2	NA	TGTGCCAGCAGCCCAACTAGGGAGTCGCAGTATTTT	CASSPTRESQYF
TRBJ2-5	NA	TRBV5-1	NA	TGCGCCAGCAGCCCCCGACAGTCCCTTCGGGAGACCCAGTACTTC	CASSPRQSLRETQYF
TRBJ1-1	TRBD1	TRBV10-2	few	TGCGCCAGCAGTCGACAGGGGGTCATGAACACTGAAGCTTTCTTT	CASSRQGVMNTEAFF
TRBJ2-1	NA	TRBV29-1	NA	TGCAGCGCTCTGCGGACTGACGGTTCCTACAATGAGCAGTTCTTC	CSALRTDGSYNEQFF
TRBJ2-3	TRBD2	TRBV28	NA	TGTGCCAGCAGTTTCCAAGGGGCTAGCGGATCGTACACAGATACGCAGTATTTT	CASSFQGASGSYTDTQYF
TRBJ1-5	NA	TRBV19	NA	TGTGCCAGTAGTATACTAGAGACAGGCAATCAGCCCCAGCATTTT	CASSILETGNQPQHF
TRBJ2-7	TRBD1	TRBV5-1	NA	TGCGCCAGCAGCTTGCGGGACAGGGGGCCTTACGAGCAGTACTTC	CASSLRDRGPYEQYF
TRBJ2-7	TRBD2	TRBV10-2	NA	TGCGCCAGCAGTACCGGGACTAACTACGAGCAGTACTTC	CASSTGTNYEQYF
TRBJ1-3	NA	TRBV27	NA	TGTGCCAGCAGACCAAGAGGGGGGACTGGAAACACCATATATTTT	CASRPRGGTGNTIYF
TRBJ2-1	NA	TRBV5-8	NA	TGTGCCAGCAGCCCTGGGGGCCAGAGGAATGAGCAGTTCTTC	CASSPGGQRNEQFF
TRBJ2-7	NA	TRBV6-6	NA	TGTGCCAGCAGTTACAGAGAAGAGCAGTACTTC	CASSYREEQYF
TRBJ2-5	NA	TRBV11-2	NA	TGTGCCAGCAGCCGTGACAGCGTCCAAGAGACCCAGTACTTC	CASSRDSVQETQYF
TRBJ1-1	TRBD1	TRBV28	once	TGTGCCAGCAGCCAAGACAGGGTGACTGAAGCTTTCTTT	CASSQDRVTEAFF
TRBJ2-5	NA	TRBV6-5	NA	TGTGCCAGCAGTTACGGCAGGGGATTCCAAGAGACCCAGTACTTC	CASSYGRGFQETQYF
TRBJ2-3	TRBD2	TRBV5-1	NA	TGCGCCAGCAGCCGGGGGAGCGGGAGTACAGATACGCAGTATTTT	CASSRGSGSTDTQYF